The 27 T cell receptor beta chains given below trace back to one sample, sequenced in a study of T cells after posttransplantation cyclophosphamide. Treatment was busulfan-fludarabine conditioning, a marrow graft, and cyclophosphamide on days +3 and +4. The protocol was immunoSEQ multiplex PCR, while the TCRdb copy is restricted to in-frame clones and leaves out a portion. The sample shows around 6,700 clones, none of them appearing just once. Sequences were derived from PBMCs, sampled after an allogeneic stem cell transplant with post-transplant cyclophosphamide. Every receptor here comes from a male patient between 25 and 39 years old who received an allogeneic stem cell transplant from an unrelated donor, was CMV-positive, and had acute and chronic GVHD. Part of the T cell pool may stem from the graft donor.

This clone occurred many times. The J gene is TRBJ2-7, the V gene TRBV30; D is perhaps TRBD1 (6 bases). The CDR3 spans 11 residues. CDR1 is GTSNPN, CDR2 SVGIG, per germline (reference sequence). V gave up 1 base and J gave up 5 bases, with 6 bases separating them. The chain's CDR3 is CAWSDRDEQYF. The CDR3 DNA follows: TGTGCCTGGAGTGACAGGGACGAGCAGTACTTC.

This clone was detected many times. This chain connects TRBV28 to TRBJ1-5; the D gene is possibly TRBD1 (6 bases). From germline, CDR1 is MDHEN and CDR2 SYDVKM. Trimming took 7 bases from V and 6 from J, leaving 13 bases between them. This CDR3 is 13 amino acids long. For the CDR3, the DNA is TGTGCCAGCAACTACAGGGTCAGTCAGCCCCAGCATTTT. It translates to CASNYRVSQPQHF. The variable domain in full, with the rest retrieved from reference TRBV28 and TRBJ1-5, is DVKVTQSSRYLVKRTGEKVFLECVQDMDHENMFWYRQDPGLGLRLIYFSYDVKMKEKGDIPEGYSVSREKKERFSLILESASTNQTSMYLCASNYRVSQPQHFGDGTRLSIL.

This clone was seen repeatedly, ten times or more. The chain uses TRBV11-3 and TRBJ2-7; 7 nucleotides align to TRBD2. After removal of 1 base from V and 0 bases from J, the junction contained 6 bases not matched to a gene. CDR1 and CDR2 from the germline V gene are SGHNT and YENEEA. The CDR3 covers 16 residues. CDR3 sequence (DNA): TGTGCCAGCAGCTTAGGTAGCGGGTCTAGCTCCTACGAGCAGTACTTC. Translated: CASSLGSGSSSYEQYF.

This clone has just a few counts. The chain couples TRBV7-2 to TRBJ2-3; 8 bases are shared with TRBD2. V lost 3 bases to trimming and J lost 1 base; unmatched junction nucleotides: 3. This CDR3 comprises 15 residues. Germline lookup yields CDR1 SGHTA and CDR2 FQGNSA. The CDR3: CASSLGSGGTDTQYF. DNA of the CDR3: TGTGCCAGCAGCTTGGGTAGCGGGGGCACAGATACGCAGTATTTT.

In its sample, this clone was seen many times. The V gene is TRBV6-5, the J gene TRBJ1-2; no definite D call. The germline gives CDR1 MNHEY, CDR2 SVGAGI. This CDR3 region has 13 residues. The V end lost 0 bases, the J end lost 2 bases, and 4 bases lay between the germline ends. The CDR3 region has the DNA TGTGCCAGCAGTTACTCGGGCAACTATGGCTACACCTTC. This translates into CASSYSGNYGYTF.

In its sample, this clone was seen many times. The gene calls are TRBV7-6 and TRBJ2-1, with TRBD1 as a possible D gene (6 bases). CDR1 is SGHVS, CDR2 FNYEAQ, per germline. The germline V and J ends were trimmed by 6 bases and 4 bases, with 10 bases remaining between them. The CDR3 sequence is 13 residues long. CDR3 residues: CASSTDRYNEQFF. The CDR3 DNA reads as TGTGCCAGCAGTACGGACAGATACAATGAGCAGTTCTTC. The full variable domain, its missing parts supplied by reference TRBV7-6 and TRBJ2-1, is GAGVSQSPRYKVTKRGQDVALRCDPISGHVSLYWYRQALGQGPEFLTYFNYEAQQDKSGLPNDRFSAERPEGSISTLTIQRTEQRDSAMYRCASSTDRYNEQFFGPGTRLTVL.

This clone was detected ten times or more. The chain couples TRBV27 to TRBJ2-7; D ambiguous. Germline V gene data show CDR1 as MNHEY and CDR2 as SMNVEV (reference sequence). CDR3 length: 12 amino acids. Trimming cost V 6 bases and J 6 bases, with 12 bases left between them. CDR3: CASRFPSGEQYF. The CDR3 DNA reads as TGTGCCAGCAGATTCCCGAGTGGCGAGCAGTACTTC.

This clone was seen many times. The chain couples TRBV7-7 to TRBJ2-3; 10 nucleotides align to TRBD2. Germline-derived CDR1 and CDR2 are SSHAT and FNYEAQ (reference sequence). CDR3 length equals 13 residues. CDR3 residues: CASGTSEGDTQYF. The CDR3 DNA is TGTGCTAGCGGGACTAGCGAGGGAGATACGCAGTATTTT. The whole variable domain, filled in from reference TRBV7-7 and TRBJ2-3, reads GAGVSQSPRYKVTKRGQDVTLRCDPISSHATLYWYQQALGQGPEFLTYFNYEAQPDKSGLPSDRFSAERPEGSISTLTIQRTEQRDSAMYRCASGTSEGDTQYFGPGTRLTVL.

Many counts were recorded for this clone. The chain recombines TRBV4-2 with TRBJ2-7; TRBD2 agrees at 8 bases. The germline V gene has CDR1 LGHNA and CDR2 YNFKEQ. V dropped 2 bases and J dropped 3; count of bases not matched to a gene: 9. CDR3 length: 16 residues. The CDR3 DNA reads TGTGCCAGCAGCCAATTGGGGCGGGAGGTCGGCTACGAGCAGTACTTC. The encoded protein is CASSQLGREVGYEQYF.

Relative to its sample, this clone is medium-sized. V is TRBV5-5 and J is TRBJ1-5, with TRBD1 matching over 8 bases. The V and J ends lost 0 bases and 3 bases, in that order; junction bases with no gene match: 5. The germline V gene has CDR1 SGHKS and CDR2 YYEKEE (reference sequence). CDR3 length: 16 residues. This CDR3 reads CASSLAGQGVNQPQHF. CDR3 DNA sequence: TGTGCCAGCAGCTTGGCTGGACAGGGAGTCAATCAGCCCCAGCATTTT.

Within the sample, this clone is medium-sized. V is TRBV6-5 and J is TRBJ1-1; D unclear. V gave up 6 bases and J gave up 4 bases, with 15 bases separating them. The V gene's germline CDR1 is MNHEY and CDR2 SVGAGI. This CDR3 is built from 14 residues. The chain's CDR3 is CASSGYGESTEAFF. As DNA, the CDR3 is TGTGCCAGCAGCGGCTACGGGGAGAGCACTGAAGCTTTCTTT.

This clone was counted ten times or more. CDR3 protein: CASSLEQGNQPQHF. CDR3 DNA: TGCGCCAGCAGCTTGGAACAGGGGAATCAGCCCCAGCATTTT. The chain employs TRBV5-1 and TRBJ1-5, with TRBD1 matching over 7 bases. This CDR3 spans 14 amino acids. Looked up from germline, CDR1 is SGHRS and CDR2 is YFSETQ. V dropped 0 bases and J dropped 4; count of bases not matched to a gene: 1.

This clone was detected many times. This chain connects TRBV30 to TRBJ2-3, with D perhaps matching TRBD1 (5 bases). The V end lost 4 bases, the J end lost 2 bases, and 13 bases lay between the germline ends. Germline loops: CDR1 GTSNPN, CDR2 SVGIG (reference sequence). The CDR3 has 14 residues. The CDR3 region is CAWKLPGYTDTQYF. The DNA of the CDR3 is TGTGCCTGGAAATTGCCAGGGTACACAGATACGCAGTATTTT.

This clone has ten or more counts. The J gene is TRBJ2-2, the V gene TRBV15; 9 positions agree with TRBD1. V trimming: 4 bases; J trimming: 3 bases; junction bases outside the gene matches: 9. The CDR3 spans 17 residues. Germline CDR1 is LNHNV and CDR2 is YYDKDF (reference sequence). CDR3 DNA sequence: TGTGCCACCAGCAAAGGACAGGGGTCGTTTTACACCGGGGAGCTGTTTTTT. Amino acids: CATSKGQGSFYTGELFF.

J is TRBJ1-5 and V is TRBV7-6; the match to TRBD1 covers 7 bases. This CDR3 region has 15 residues. Losses at the gene ends were 1 base for V and 4 bases for J; bases not matched to a gene: 4. Germline-derived CDR1 and CDR2 are SGHVS and FNYEAQ. CDR3 DNA sequence: TGTGCCAGCAGCTTAGTGGCAGGGGGGAATCAGCCCCAGCATTTT. It encodes CASSLVAGGNQPQHF.

This clone was picked up many times. This chain connects TRBV25-1 to TRBJ2-5, with a possible D match to TRBD1 (6 bases). CDR1 and CDR2 (germline): MGHDK, SYGVNS. The CDR3 has 15 amino acids. Trimming stripped 3 bases from V and 2 bases from J, with 13 bases between. CDR3 coding DNA: TGTGCCAGCAGTGAGGGAGCCACAGGGCAAGAGACCCAGTACTTC. This encodes CASSEGATGQETQYF.

In this sample, this clone turned up many times. The chain links TRBV7-2 to TRBJ2-1; 8 positions agree with TRBD2. There are 14 residues in the CDR3. V lost 5 bases, J lost 12 bases, and 12 bases stayed unmatched. CDR1 SGHTA and CDR2 FQGNSA come from the germline V gene. The chain's CDR3 is CASSTWTSNQVQFF. DNA of the CDR3: TGTGCCAGCAGCACCTGGACTAGCAACCAGGTGCAGTTCTTC.

By its share, this clone is medium-sized (0.01 to 0.1%). V gene TRBV6-5 combines with J gene TRBJ1-1, with no clear D. V was shortened by 0 bases and J by 0 bases, with 8 bases between the two germline ends. The CDR3 is 15 residues long. In germline, CDR1 is MNHEY, CDR2 SVGAGI. CDR3 in DNA: TGTGCCAGCAGTTACTCGGCCAGTTTGAACACTGAAGCTTTCTTT. Translation gives CASSYSASLNTEAFF.

This clone was detected many times. This sequence joins TRBV30 and TRBJ2-5; TRBD1 might be the D (6 bases). Trimming left V 4 bases short and J 1 base short, with 10 bases between. The CDR3 length is 13 residues. In germline, CDR1 is GTSNPN, CDR2 SVGIG (reference sequence). The CDR3 here is CAWTRGIQETQYF. CDR3 coding DNA: TGTGCCTGGACGAGGGGGATCCAAGAGACCCAGTACTTC.

This clone has ten or more counts. This chain joins TRBV5-1 and TRBJ2-1, with no clear D. V shed 4 bases and J shed 5 bases, with 13 bases lying between them. CDR1 SGHRS and CDR2 YFSETQ come from the germline V gene. The CDR3 has 14 amino acids. Here the CDR3 DNA reads TGCGCCAGCAGCCTCCCCAAACGGGACAATGAGCAGTTCTTC. Its translation: CASSLPKRDNEQFF.

In this sample, this clone turned up many times. The chain combines TRBV11-3 with TRBJ1-1, with D hard to call. CDR3 length equals 13 residues. V lost 3 bases and J 4 bases, leaving 9 bases between the germline ends. Germline V CDR1 and CDR2: SGHNT, YENEEA. The CDR3 protein is CASSLRWSTEAFF. In nucleotides, the CDR3 is TGTGCCAGCAGCTTGAGGTGGAGCACTGAAGCTTTCTTT.

This clone was seen at least ten times. The chain joins TRBV15 to TRBJ1-4; D not resolved. In germline, CDR1 is LNHNV, CDR2 YYDKDF (reference sequence). V was pared by 0 bases and J by 6 bases, with 8 bases between. The CDR3 has 14 residues. CDR3 amino acids: CATSRDRPDEKLFF. The CDR3 bases are TGTGCCACCAGCAGAGACAGGCCCGATGAAAAACTGTTTTTT. Looking up the rest from reference TRBV15 and TRBJ1-4 gives the full variable domain: DAMVIQNPRYQVTQFGKPVTLSCSQTLNHNVMYWYQQKSSQAPKLLFHYYDKDFNNEADTPDNFQSRRPNTSFCFLDIRSPGLGDTAMYLCATSRDRPDEKLFFGSGTQLSVL.

This clone was found many times. The rearrangement links TRBV15 to TRBJ2-1; D gene unclear. V lost 0 bases and J 8 bases, leaving 14 bases between the germline ends. Per the germline V gene, CDR1 is LNHNV and CDR2 is YYDKDF (reference sequence). The CDR3 totals 15 residues. The CDR3 nucleotides read TGTGCCACCAGCAGAGATGGGCCCCCTTTGGATGAGCAGTTCTTC. It translates to CATSRDGPPLDEQFF.

By share of the sample, this clone is medium-sized. The chain couples TRBV11-3 to TRBJ1-1; D is uncertain. Germline V gene lookup returns CDR1 SGHNT and CDR2 YENEEA. CDR3 length equals 14 residues. The V end lost 5 bases, the J end lost 1 base, and 11 bases lay between the germline ends. The CDR3 nucleotides read TGTGCCAGCAGCCGCCTTTCCGGGAACACTGAAGCTTTCTTT. Its protein product is CASSRLSGNTEAFF.

Many counts were recorded for this clone. The chain recombines TRBV27 with TRBJ1-2; 7 positions agree with TRBD1. The CDR3 extends over 13 amino acids. Germline CDR1 is MNHEY and CDR2 is SMNVEV (reference sequence). After removal of 4 bases from V and 9 bases from J, the junction contained 8 bases not matched to a gene. CDR3 amino acids: CASSSTGAVRYTF. CDR3 nucleotides: TGTGCCAGCAGTTCCACAGGGGCCGTCCGCTACACCTTC.

In its sample, this clone was seen many times. The CDR3 coding sequence is TGTGCCAGCAGTTACTTCAGGGGGAGTACAGATACGCAGTATTTT. Residues: CASSYFRGSTDTQYF. The chain has TRBV6-5 and TRBJ2-3; 7 nucleotides align to TRBD1. CDR3 length: 15 amino acids. Germline V gene data show CDR1 as MNHEY and CDR2 as SVGAGI. V lost 1 base to trimming and J lost 3 bases; unmatched junction nucleotides: 4.

This clone showed up many times. The V gene is TRBV14, the J gene TRBJ2-7, with D perhaps matching TRBD2 (5 bases). Germline CDR1 and CDR2: SGHDN and FVKESK. Trimming took off 0 bases at V and 3 bases at J, with 12 bases between the two ends. The CDR3 has 15 residues. In DNA form, the CDR3 reads TGTGCCAGCAGCCAAGAAGTTTTAGGACTCTACGAGCAGTACTTC. Protein: CASSQEVLGLYEQYF.